The source of this TCR beta chain is a study of T cell responses to AZD1222 COVID-19 vaccine. With 4 bases removed from V and 0 bases from J, the gap between germline ends came to 9 bases. Germline loops: CDR1 SQVTM, CDR2 ANQGSEA. This CDR3 comprises 14 residues. Using immunoSEQ multiplex PCR, the repertoire was profiled, and TCRdb retains in-frame clones only, with some absent. Here the sample spans 100,000 to 120,000 clones, over 90% being singletons. The sample in question was peripheral blood, obtained 28 days after the second AZD1222 dose. This chain connects TRBV29-1 to TRBJ1-4; weak D call: TRBD1 (6 bases). This TCR was recovered from an adult who received the AZD1222 COVID-19 vaccine. The CDR3 reads CSVGGRATNEKLFF. CDR3 in DNA: TGCAGCGTTGGGGGGCGTGCAACTAATGAAAAACTGTTTTTT. The whole variable domain, filled in from reference TRBV29-1 and TRBJ1-4, reads SAVISQKPSRDICQRGTSLTIQCQVDSQVTMMFWYRQQPGQSLTLIATANQGSEATYESGFVIDKFPISRPNLTFSTLTVSNMSPEDSSIYLCSVGGRATNEKLFFGSGTQLSVL.